One and the same sample provided the 5 T cell receptor beta chains below, sequenced in a study of T cells in Graves' hyperthyroidism and ophthalmopathy. RNA transcripts provided the source from which TCR beta CDR3 regions were amplified. First-round RT-PCR with HTBI primers amplified the TCR CDR3 region. TCRdb reprocessed the multiplex PCR reads via MiXCR and lists one record per CDR3 protein. The top ten hold over 15% of the sample, which has under 750,000 distinct CDR3 sequences, roughly a sixth seen once. Input material: blood. Receptors were obtained from a woman aged 50 to 65 with Graves' hyperthyroidism that later progressed to Graves' ophthalmopathy.

The gene calls are TRBV4-1 and TRBJ2-7; D is perhaps TRBD2 (6 bases). This CDR3 contains 17 residues. Germline CDR1 reads MGHRA; CDR2 reads YSYEKL. V lost 0 bases to trimming and J lost 0 bases, with 15 bases between them. The CDR3 nucleotides read TGCGCCAGCAGCCAAGATCCGTCCAGCGGGCTCTCCTACGAGCAGTACTTC. Translated, it gives CASSQDPSSGLSYEQYF.

This clonotype was picked up a small number of times. A much larger clone sits a single nucleotide away, making a read error possible. V gene TRBV30 combines with J gene TRBJ1-1; 8 bases are shared with TRBD1. CDR1 is GTSNPN and CDR2 is SVGIG in the germline V gene (reference sequence). This CDR3 has 14 amino acids. The CDR3 coding sequence is TGTGCCCGGAGATTCGGGACAGGGAACACTGAAGCTTTCTTT. Protein: CARRFGTGNTEAFF.

This clonotype was seen many times. This chain connects TRBV6-1 to TRBJ2-3; either TRBD1 or TRBD2 may fit D (5 bases each). V lost 10 bases and J 6 bases, leaving 26 bases between the germline ends. The CDR3 runs to 16 residues. Per germline, CDR1 MNHNS and CDR2 SASEGT. DNA of the CDR3: TGTGCCAACTCCGAAGGCATGGGAGCTGGGACGGATACGCAGTATTTT. Translated: CANSEGMGAGTDTQYF.

The chain carries TRBV20-1 and TRBJ1-1; possible D gene TRBD1, 5 bases. Trimming shortened V by 6 bases and J by 1 base, and 12 bases separated the two germline ends. The CDR3 length is 13 residues. Germline V gene data show CDR1 as DFQATT and CDR2 as SNEGSKA (reference sequence). The CDR3: CSAEGLKNTEAFF. DNA for the CDR3: TGCAGTGCCGAGGGGTTAAAGAACACTGAAGCTTTCTTT.

The V call is TRBV27, the J call TRBJ1-5; 8 nucleotides line up with TRBD1. Losses at the gene ends were 5 bases for V and 0 bases for J; bases not matched to a gene: 6. The CDR3 extends over 16 amino acids. Per germline, CDR1 MNHEY and CDR2 SMNVEV (reference sequence). The CDR3 nucleotides are TGTGCCAGCAGTCCCAACAGGGGGATTAGCAATCAGCCCCAGCATTTT. Translation gives CASSPNRGISNQPQHF.